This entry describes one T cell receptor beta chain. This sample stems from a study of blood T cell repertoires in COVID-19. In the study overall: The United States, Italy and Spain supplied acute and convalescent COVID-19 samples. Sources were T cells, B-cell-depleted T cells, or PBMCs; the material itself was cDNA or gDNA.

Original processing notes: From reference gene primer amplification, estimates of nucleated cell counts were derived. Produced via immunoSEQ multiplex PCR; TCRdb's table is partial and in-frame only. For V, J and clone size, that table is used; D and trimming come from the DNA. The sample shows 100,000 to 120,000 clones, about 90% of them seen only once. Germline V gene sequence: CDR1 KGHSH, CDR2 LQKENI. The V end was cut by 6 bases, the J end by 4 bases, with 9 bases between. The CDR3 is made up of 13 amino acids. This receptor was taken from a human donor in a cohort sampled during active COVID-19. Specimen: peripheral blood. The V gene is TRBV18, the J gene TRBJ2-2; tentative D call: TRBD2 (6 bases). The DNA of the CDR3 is TGTGCCAGCTCGGAGGGCCTCACCGGGGAGCTGTTTTTT. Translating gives CASSEGLTGELFF.